Listed here are 15 T cell receptor beta chains from one sample, sequenced in a study of T cells in Graves' hyperthyroidism and ophthalmopathy. Amplification yielded TCR beta CDR3 regions, with RNA transcripts as the source. The TCR CDR3 first-round RT-PCR relied on the HTBI primer set. TCRdb used MiXCR to reprocess the multiplex PCR reads, holding one entry per CDR3 protein. The sample carries roughly 560,000 distinct CDR3 sequences, 14% to 15% recorded once. The material sequenced was blood. The receptors were sampled from a woman in her thirties or forties with Graves' ophthalmopathy.

The chain couples TRBV5-1 to TRBJ1-2, with D uncertain. The length of the CDR3 is 15 residues. Germline V gene lookup returns CDR1 SGHRS and CDR2 YFSETQ. V lost 2 bases to trimming and J lost 6 bases, with 17 bases between them. The CDR3 sequence: CASSFGDLGIDGYTF. For the CDR3, the DNA is TGCGCCAGCAGCTTTGGAGACTTGGGGATCGATGGCTACACCTTC.

This clonotype has more than one count but fewer than ten. The chain joins TRBV28 to TRBJ2-5; D tentatively reads TRBD1 or TRBD2 (5 bases each). Trimming cost V 2 bases and J 0 bases, with 13 bases left between them. Germline CDR1 MDHEN, CDR2 SYDVKM. There are 16 residues in the CDR3. The CDR3 here is CASSLLFEGYQETQYF. In DNA, the CDR3 is TGTGCCAGCAGTTTACTTTTTGAGGGGTACCAAGAGACCCAGTACTTC.

This clonotype showed up just a few times. The gene calls are TRBV19 and TRBJ1-3, with a weak D call TRBD1 (6 bases). The germline V gene encodes CDR1 LNHDA and CDR2 SQIVND (reference sequence). V was trimmed by 3 bases and J by 5 bases, leaving 11 bases between them. The CDR3 is 14 residues long. The CDR3: CASSITGRRNTIYF. In DNA, the CDR3 is TGTGCCAGTAGTATTACAGGGAGGAGAAACACCATATATTTT. Looking up the rest from reference TRBV19 and TRBJ1-3 gives the full variable domain: DGGITQSPKYLFRKEGQNVTLSCEQNLNHDAMYWYRQDPGQGLRLIYYSQIVNDFQKGDIAEGYSVSREKKESFPLTVTSAQKNPTAFYLCASSITGRRNTIYFGEGSWLTVV.

The gene calls are TRBV11-2 and TRBJ1-2, with D unresolved. V gave up 0 bases and J gave up 5 bases, with 13 bases separating them. The CDR3 is 15 amino acids. Germline CDR1 reads SGHAT; CDR2 reads FQNNGV. The CDR3 DNA follows: TGTGCCAGCAGCTTAGACACGGGCGGTTTTTATGGCTACACCTTC. Protein: CASSLDTGGFYGYTF.

The table lists this clonotype with many counts. The chain carries TRBV10-3 and TRBJ1-1, with D unclear. Between the trimmed V and J ends, which lost 2 bases and 7 bases, there was a span of 5 bases. CDR3 size: 11 residues. Germline values: CDR1 ENHRY, CDR2 SYGVKD. The CDR3 is CAISEEGEAFF. The CDR3 region has the DNA TGTGCCATCAGTGAGGAAGGTGAAGCTTTCTTT.

The chain recombines TRBV2 with TRBJ2-2, with D possibly being TRBD1 (5 bases). The germline gives CDR1 SNHLY, CDR2 FYNNEI. The CDR3 consists of 15 residues. The V end lost 6 bases, the J end lost 0 bases, and 11 bases lay between the germline ends. In nucleotides, the CDR3 is TGTGCCAGCAGAAGGACACTCGCGAACACCGGGGAGCTGTTTTTT. As protein: CASRRTLANTGELFF. The complete variable domain, with remaining parts taken from reference TRBV2 and TRBJ2-2, reads EPEVTQTPSHQVTQMGQEVILRCVPISNHLYFYWYRQILGQKVEFLVSFYNNEISEKSEIFDDQFSVERPDGSNFTLKIRSTKLEDSAMYFCASRRTLANTGELFFGEGSRLTVL.

This clonotype was seen many times. V and J are TRBV6-1 and TRBJ2-2, with 8 positions matching TRBD2. The germline V gene encodes CDR1 MNHNS and CDR2 SASEGT. Trimming took 6 bases from V and 5 from J; bases not matched to a gene: 14. The CDR3 has 17 residues. The CDR3 DNA sequence: TGTGCCAGCAGGAATATGGCCGGGACTAGAGGAACCGGGGAGCTGTTTTTT. Protein: CASRNMAGTRGTGELFF.

The gene calls are TRBV6-2 or TRBV6-3 and TRBJ1-1; D gene ambiguous. V was cut by 1 base and J by 1 base, with 19 bases left in between. The CDR3 is 18 amino acids. Germline-derived CDR1 and CDR2 are MNHEY and SVGEGT. Here the CDR3 DNA reads TGTGCCAGCAGTTACTACCTAGGGAAGGCTGAACCGAACACTGAAGCTTTCTTT. Its translation: CASSYYLGKAEPNTEAFF.

This clonotype was detected a few times. The rearrangement joins TRBV5-1 to TRBJ2-5, with D possibly matching TRBD1 (6 bases). V was clipped by 4 bases and J by 3 bases, with 19 bases between them. The CDR3 has 16 residues. Germline lookup yields CDR1 SGHRS and CDR2 YFSETQ. The chain's CDR3 is CASSPSQGPYEETQYF. The CDR3 coding sequence is TGCGCCAGCAGCCCTAGCCAGGGGCCCTACGAAGAGACCCAGTACTTC.

This clonotype was observed at least ten times. DNA of the CDR3: TGTGCCAGTAGTTCCCATCCGGGACAGTTAATTCAGCCCCAGCATTTT. Protein: CASSSHPGQLIQPQHF. V usage is TRBV19 and J usage is TRBJ1-5; 7 bases agree with TRBD1. CDR3 size: 16 residues. V was pared by 5 bases and J by 6 bases, with 13 bases of the junction left unmatched. CDR1 and CDR2 from the germline V gene are LNHDA and SQIVND (reference sequence).

This clonotype was found many times. The genes are TRBV2 and TRBJ2-7; 9 nucleotides line up with TRBD1. CDR1 is SNHLY, CDR2 FYNNEI, per germline. This CDR3 region has 13 residues. The trim removed 6 bases at V and 5 bases at J, leaving 5 bases unmatched. CDR3 residues: CASSRDRVNEQYF. The CDR3 DNA reads as TGTGCCAGCAGCCGGGACAGGGTTAACGAGCAGTACTTC.

This clonotype showed up many times. The chain joins TRBV29-1 to TRBJ2-7, with a possible D match to TRBD2 (5 bases). Germline CDR1 SQVTM, CDR2 ANQGSEA. The CDR3 is 13 amino acids. Trimming shortened V by 4 bases and J by 2 bases, and 12 bases separated the two germline ends. CDR3 DNA: TGCAGCGTTGGCATACGGGGAGCCTACGAGCAGTACTTC. This gives the protein CSVGIRGAYEQYF.

The genes are TRBV4-1 and TRBJ2-7; no reliable D call. CDR3 size: 15 residues. V lost 2 bases, J lost 1 base, and 12 bases lay in between. CDR1 and CDR2 from the germline V gene are MGHRA and YSYEKL. CDR3 DNA sequence: TGCGCCAGCAGCCAATCGTATCTGCCTTCCTACGAGCAGTACTTC. This translates into CASSQSYLPSYEQYF.

The chain links TRBV20-1 to TRBJ1-2, with 8 bases identical to TRBD1. Germline V CDR1 and CDR2: DFQATT, SNEGSKA (reference sequence). This CDR3 is 13 amino acids long. J was trimmed by 6 bases and V by 6 bases; bases with no gene match: 9. CDR3 in DNA: TGCAGTGCCTGGACAGGGAGGGACAATGGCTACACCTTC. Residues: CSAWTGRDNGYTF.

With regard to this clonotype: At one end, the junction sequence differs from germline, possibly due to a read error. The chain employs TRBV14 and TRBJ1-1; D perhaps matches TRBD1 (6 bases). Germline CDR1 reads SGHDN; CDR2 reads FVKESK. This CDR3 has 15 amino acids. CDR3 sequence (DNA): TGTGCCAGCAGCCTTCGTTCAGGGGAAATCACTGAAGCTCTCTTT. It encodes CASSLRSGEITEALF.